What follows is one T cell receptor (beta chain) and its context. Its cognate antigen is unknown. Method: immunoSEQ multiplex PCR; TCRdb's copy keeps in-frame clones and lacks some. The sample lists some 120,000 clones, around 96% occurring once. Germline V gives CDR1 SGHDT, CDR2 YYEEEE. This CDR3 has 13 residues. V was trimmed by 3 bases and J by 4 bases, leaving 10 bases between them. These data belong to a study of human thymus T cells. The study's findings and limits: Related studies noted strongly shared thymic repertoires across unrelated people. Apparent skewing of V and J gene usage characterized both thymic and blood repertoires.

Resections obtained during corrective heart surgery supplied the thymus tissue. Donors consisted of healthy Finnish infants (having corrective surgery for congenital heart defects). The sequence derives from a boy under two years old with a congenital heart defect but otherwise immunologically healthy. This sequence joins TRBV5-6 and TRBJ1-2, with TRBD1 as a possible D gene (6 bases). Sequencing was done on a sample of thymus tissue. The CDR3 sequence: CASSSRQVYGYTF. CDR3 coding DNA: TGTGCCAGCAGCTCCCGACAGGTCTATGGCTACACCTTC.